This TCR beta chain was captured by sequencing in a study of blood T cells in healthy people across ages. Across the whole study: Per two T cells, template switching captured roughly one barcoded beta molecule. Whole-study results and caveats: Observed TCR beta diversity per million T cells went down as age went up. This fall followed a roughly linear course with age. The long-lived group displayed more naive CD4+ cells, plus higher diversity, than the aged donors did.

V was cut by 4 bases and J by 0 bases, with 21 bases left in between. Germline V lookup: CDR1 MNHEY, CDR2 SVGEGT. The CDR3 spans 19 residues. This clonotype was counted many times. Its antigen is currently unknown. Using a J-beta primer mix together with a sample-barcoded 5' primer, a second PCR was run for 7 to 11 cycles. TCRdb ran MiXCR on the 5' RACE reads and lists one entry per CDR3 protein. This repertoire shows fewer than 1 million distinct CDR3 sequences, roughly 44% found once; its top ten account for around 18%. V and J are TRBV6-2 or TRBV6-3 and TRBJ2-2; a possible D gene is TRBD1 (6 bases). This clonotype was obtained from a man in his sixties in good health. Specimen: blood. CDR3 sequence reads: CASSSTRQVMTSNTGELFF. CDR3 bases: TGTGCCAGCAGTTCCACCCGACAGGTGATGACCTCGAACACCGGGGAGCTGTTTTTT.